This passage covers 2 T cell receptor beta chains from one sample sequenced in a study of T cell responses to AZD1222 COVID-19 vaccine (dated by TCRdb to 2020 to 2023). The time point label, read with the paper, signifies: baseline before first vaccination. Library preparation was by the immunoSEQ multiplex PCR assay. TCRdb took this table from immuneACCESS and kept in-frame rearrangements with V and J called. Such tables lack part of the clones; where checked against another copy, unresolved V genes explain under half of the gap, and the rest is unexplained. The sample contains more than 150,000 clones, roughly 92% of them found a single time. The ten largest make up around 9.3% of the sample. This material consisted of peripheral blood, taken on day 0 of AZD1222 vaccination. These receptors all stem from an adult in good health.

CDR3 nucleotide sequence: TGTGCCAGCAGTTTACAGGGTCTCAATGAGCAGTTCTTC. This translates into CASSLQGLNEQFF. This rearrangement joins TRBV27 to TRBJ2-1, with D perhaps matching TRBD1 (5 bases). CDR3 size: 13 residues. Germline CDR1 and CDR2: MNHEY and SMNVEV (reference sequence). V was pared by 2 bases and J by 6 bases, with 8 bases between.

The chain employs TRBV7-2 and TRBJ2-7; 8 positions match TRBD2. The CDR3 is 15 amino acids. The germline CDR1 and CDR2 sequences are SGHTA and FQGNSA. With V trimmed by 4 bases and J by 2 bases, 7 bases remained unmatched. CDR3 in amino acids: CASSSPAGVTYEQYF. CDR3 nucleotide sequence: TGTGCCAGCAGCTCACCAGCGGGAGTAACCTACGAGCAGTACTTC.